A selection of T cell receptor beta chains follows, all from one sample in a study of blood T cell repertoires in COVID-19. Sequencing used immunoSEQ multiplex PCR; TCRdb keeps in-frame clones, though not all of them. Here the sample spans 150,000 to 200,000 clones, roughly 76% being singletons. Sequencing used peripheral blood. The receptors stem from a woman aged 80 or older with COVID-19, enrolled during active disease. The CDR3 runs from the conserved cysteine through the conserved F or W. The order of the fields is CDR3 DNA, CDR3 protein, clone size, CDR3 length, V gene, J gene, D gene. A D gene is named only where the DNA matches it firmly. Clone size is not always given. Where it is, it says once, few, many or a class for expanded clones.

TGTGCCAGCAGTGACCCGGGGAGGGGAGCCTTCTCTACGCAGTATTTT,CASSDPGRGAFSTQYF,.,16,TRBV6-4,TRBJ2-3,TRBD2
TGCAGCGTTGAAGAGATGGGACTAGCGGTTCTCACAGATACGCAGTATTTT,CSVEEMGLAVLTDTQYF,once,17,TRBV29-1,TRBJ2-3,TRBD2
TGTGCCACCAGCACCCTTTCGGGGGGGCTCAGCGACGAGCAGTACTTC,CATSTLSGGLSDEQYF,.,16,TRBV15,TRBJ2-7,TRBD2
TGCGCCAGCAGCCGGGGGCATTCCGGCGGCAATACGCAGTATTTT,CASSRGHSGGNTQYF,.,15,TRBV4-1,TRBJ2-3,.
TGTGCCAGCAGCTTAGCGGAGGGGTCCAATCAGCCCCAGCATTTT,CASSLAEGSNQPQHF,.,15,TRBV7-6,TRBJ1-5,.
TGTGCCAGCAGCGGGGACAGCCTTTATCAGCCCCAGCATTTT,CASSGDSLYQPQHF,.,14,TRBV6-5,TRBJ1-5,TRBD1
TGTGCCACCAGCGGGACAGGGCGCTTTAATTCACCCCTCCACTTT,CATSGTGRFNSPLHF,.,15,TRBV15,TRBJ1-6,TRBD1
TGTGCCAGCAGCTTAGGGTACTCGGGGGGGAACATTCAGTACTTC,CASSLGYSGGNIQYF,.,15,TRBV11-2,TRBJ2-4,TRBD2
TGTGCCAGCAGTGCTCTAGCGGCGGTCTACAATGAGCAGTTCTTC,CASSALAAVYNEQFF,.,15,TRBV6-4,TRBJ2-1,TRBD2
TGTGCCAGCAGCCGCCTCCTAGCGGGAGGAGGGGAGACCCAGTACTTC,CASSRLLAGGGETQYF,few,16,TRBV6-6,TRBJ2-5,TRBD2
TGTGCCAGCAGCCCGTCCCTCTCAGGGGACTCTGGAAACACCATATATTTT,CASSPSLSGDSGNTIYF,.,17,TRBV7-2,TRBJ1-3,.
TGTGCCAGCAGCCAAGAACTAATAGGAGGGTACACTGAAGCTTTCTTT,CASSQELIGGYTEAFF,.,16,TRBV3-1/TRBV3-2,TRBJ1-1,.
TGTGCCACCAGTGAGACCGGGACAGCTAACTATGGCTACACCTTC,CATSETGTANYGYTF,.,15,TRBV24-1,TRBJ1-2,TRBD1
TGTGCCAGTCACACAGGGAAAAGCAATCAGCCCCAGCATTTT,CASHTGKSNQPQHF,.,14,TRBV28,TRBJ1-5,.
TGTGCCAGCAGTTACGGGACATCACGACTTAACTATGGCTACACCTTC,CASSYGTSRLNYGYTF,.,16,TRBV6-5,TRBJ1-2,.
TGTGCCAGCTCACCAGGGACTAGCGGGAGTTCCCCAGATACGCAGTATTTT,CASSPGTSGSSPDTQYF,.,17,TRBV18,TRBJ2-3,TRBD2
TGTGCCAGCAGCTTGGGGGACAGTTCCTACGAGCAGTACTTC,CASSLGDSSYEQYF,.,14,TRBV5-4,TRBJ2-7,TRBD1
TGTGCCAGCAGCTTGACCCTGGACAGTAAGGGGAACATTCAGTACTTC,CASSLTLDSKGNIQYF,few,16,TRBV11-1,TRBJ2-4,.
TGTGCCAGTAGTATAGTCAAGGGGGCTAATGAGCAGTTCTTC,CASSIVKGANEQFF,.,14,TRBV19,TRBJ2-1,TRBD1
TGCGCCAGCAGCCCGTTCTCAGGGGGTACCGGGGAGCTGTTTTTT,CASSPFSGGTGELFF,.,15,TRBV4-1,TRBJ2-2,TRBD1
TGTGCCAGCCAGCCCGGTGGCGGCACTGAAGCTTTCTTT,CASQPGGGTEAFF,once,13,TRBV18,TRBJ1-1,.
TGTGCCAGCAGCCAATTCACTGGAAACACCATATATTTT,CASSQFTGNTIYF,few,13,TRBV4-2,TRBJ1-3,.
TGTGCCAGCAGTATGGGACTCCTCCGGGAGACCCAGTACTTC,CASSMGLLRETQYF,.,14,TRBV6-6,TRBJ2-5,.
TGTGCCAGCAGCCGTAACACTGAAGCTTTCTTT,CASSRNTEAFF,.,11,TRBV5-6,TRBJ1-1,.
TGTGCCAGCAGCTTGGGTGGGAGCCAAGAGACCCAGTACTTC,CASSLGGSQETQYF,.,14,TRBV5-6,TRBJ2-5,.
TGTGCCAGCAGTTACTGGGACAGGGACGCCGATGAGCAGTTCTTC,CASSYWDRDADEQFF,.,15,TRBV6-6,TRBJ2-1,TRBD1
TGTGCCAGCAGCCGCGACAGGGTCCCTTATGGCTACACCTTC,CASSRDRVPYGYTF,.,14,TRBV14,TRBJ1-2,TRBD1
TGCAGTGCACAGCGACAGGGCGAGCAGTACTTC,CSAQRQGEQYF,.,11,TRBV20-1,TRBJ2-7,TRBD1
TGTGCCAGCAGCATAGGGGACAGGAGTAATTCACCCCTCCACTTT,CASSIGDRSNSPLHF,.,15,TRBV7-9,TRBJ1-6,TRBD1
TGTGCCAGTACCCAGGGGGGTTCCAGGACCCAGCCCCAGCATTTT,CASTQGGSRTQPQHF,few,15,TRBV19,TRBJ1-5,TRBD1
TGTGCCAGTAACCCGGGGACAGGGGGTAGACACACCGGGGAGCTGTTTTTT,CASNPGTGGRHTGELFF,few,17,TRBV19,TRBJ2-2,TRBD1
TGTGCCAGCAGCGGGGGACAGGGGGTTACCTACGAGCAGTACTTC,CASSGGQGVTYEQYF,.,15,TRBV7-9,TRBJ2-7,TRBD1
TGTGCCAGCAGTTACTTCGGACTAAGGGATGAGCAGTTCTTC,CASSYFGLRDEQFF,.,14,TRBV6-6,TRBJ2-1,.
TGTGCCAGCAGCGCCAGGGGGCAGCTGACTGAAGCTTTCTTT,CASSARGQLTEAFF,.,14,TRBV9,TRBJ1-1,TRBD1
TGTGCCAGCAGCGCATGGCAGGGCTACGAGCAGTACTTC,CASSAWQGYEQYF,.,13,TRBV7-9,TRBJ2-7,.
TGTGCCAGCAGTTTAACCCGGGACACTGAAGCTTTCTTT,CASSLTRDTEAFF,.,13,TRBV12-3/TRBV12-4,TRBJ1-1,.
TGTGCCAGCAGCCATGCCCATCCGGGACAGGGGGCGATAGGCTACACCTTC,CASSHAHPGQGAIGYTF,.,17,TRBV14,TRBJ1-2,TRBD1
TGTGCCAGCAGTGAAGATCTAGCGGGAGGAGTGGATACGCAGTATTTT,CASSEDLAGGVDTQYF,many,16,TRBV2,TRBJ2-3,TRBD2
TGTGCCATCAGGCTGGCGAGGGAGGACACTGAAGCTTTCTTT,CAIRLAREDTEAFF,.,14,TRBV10-3,TRBJ1-1,.
TGCGCCAGCAGCGGGGCGGTGGGGCAGGGTCGCCAAGAGACCCAGTACTTC,CASSGAVGQGRQETQYF,.,17,TRBV5-1,TRBJ2-5,.
TGTGCCAGCAGTTACGGCGGGGGGAACACCGGGGAGCTGTTTTTT,CASSYGGGNTGELFF,.,15,TRBV6-2/TRBV6-3,TRBJ2-2,TRBD2
TGTGCCAGTAGTACGAGGACAGACACGTATAGCAATCAGCCCCAGCATTTT,CASSTRTDTYSNQPQHF,once,17,TRBV19,TRBJ1-5,.
TGTGCCAGCAGCTTTAGCGGTCTTAACACCGGGGAGCTGTTTTTT,CASSFSGLNTGELFF,.,15,TRBV11-3,TRBJ2-2,.
TGTGCCAGCCGGAGGGGGCGGATTGAAGCTTTCTTT,CASRRGRIEAFF,.,12,TRBV6-5,TRBJ1-1,TRBD1
TGTGCCAGCAGACTAGCGCGATACAATGAGCAGTTCTTC,CASRLARYNEQFF,once,13,TRBV28,TRBJ2-1,TRBD2
TGTGCCAGCTCGATTCTCCCAGGGGGCGCTTATGGCTACACCTTC,CASSILPGGAYGYTF,.,15,TRBV5-6,TRBJ1-2,TRBD1
TGTGCCAGTAGTCTGGCATACAGGGGAATATCCAGTATGACTTATGGCTACACCTTC,CASSLAYRGISSMTYGYTF,.,19,TRBV19,TRBJ1-2,TRBD1
TGTGCCAGCGAGGGGGGAGGGGAGACGCAAGAGACCCAGTACTTC,CASEGGGETQETQYF,.,15,TRBV2,TRBJ2-5,.
TGTGCCAGCAGCCCGGTTGGAAACACCATATATTTT,CASSPVGNTIYF,.,12,TRBV6-5,TRBJ1-3,.
TGTGCCAGCAGCTCAGGGACAGGGGGCGCACAATCACCCCTCCACTTT,CASSSGTGGAQSPLHF,.,16,TRBV7-9,TRBJ1-6,TRBD1
TGTGCCAGCAGCGTAGACGCTAGCGGCGTTTACGAGCAGTACTTC,CASSVDASGVYEQYF,.,15,TRBV9,TRBJ2-7,TRBD2
TGTGCCAGCAGCGGGCTGACAGGGGACGGTGAGCAGTTCTTC,CASSGLTGDGEQFF,.,14,TRBV5-4,TRBJ2-1,TRBD1